This TCR beta chain was identified during a study of blood T cell repertoires in COVID-19. V gave up 3 bases and J gave up 0 bases, with 17 bases separating them. This CDR3 is built from 18 residues. Germline V gene sequence: CDR1 SNHLY, CDR2 FYNNEI. Per the original data handling: How many nucleated cells were present was estimated from reference gene primer amplification. Produced via immunoSEQ multiplex PCR; TCRdb's table is partial and in-frame only. The DNA gave D and trimming, while V, J and clone size come from that table. In the table there are about 210,000 clones, 92% of which are singletons.

The sample taken for sequencing was peripheral blood. This TCR was recovered from a man aged 25-45 years with acute or convalescent COVID-19. The chain carries TRBV2 and TRBJ1-4; D is possibly TRBD1 (5 bases). CDR3 amino acids: CASSDGGKRSATNEKLFF. CDR3 DNA sequence: TGTGCCAGCAGTGACGGGGGGAAAAGGTCGGCAACTAATGAAAAACTGTTTTTT.